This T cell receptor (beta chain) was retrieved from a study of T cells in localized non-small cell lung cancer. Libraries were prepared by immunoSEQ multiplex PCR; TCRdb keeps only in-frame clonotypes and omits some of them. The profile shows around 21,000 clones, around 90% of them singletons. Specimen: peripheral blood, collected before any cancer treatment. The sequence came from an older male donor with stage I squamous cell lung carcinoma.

The CDR3 spells CASSAQQGNTEAFF. CDR3 nucleotides: TGTGCCAGCAGCGCGCAACAGGGGAACACTGAAGCTTTCTTT. The chain has TRBV9 and TRBJ1-1; a possible D gene is TRBD1 (6 bases). Trimming shortened V by 3 bases and J by 1 base, and 10 bases separated the two germline ends. CDR3 size: 14 residues. CDR1 and CDR2 (germline): SGDLS, YYNGEE.